This T cell receptor (beta chain) derives from a study of blood T cell repertoires in COVID-19. Study details: Both acute and convalescent COVID-19 samples were obtained from the United States, Italy and Spain.

V dropped 6 bases and J dropped 1 base, with 12 bases sitting between them. CDR3 length: 14 amino acids. CDR1 and CDR2 (germline): MNHEY, SMNVEV (reference sequence). The assay was immunoSEQ multiplex PCR, and TCRdb's table has in-frame clones only and misses some. The table lists under 120,000 clones, 80% to 90% of them singletons. The TCR originated in a human donor in a cohort sampled during active COVID-19. The chain recombines TRBV27 with TRBJ1-1; tentative D call: TRBD1 (6 bases). The sequenced material came from peripheral blood. CDR3 DNA: TGTGCCAGCAGCCGTCCGGACAGGAACACTGAAGCTTTCTTT. It yields the protein CASSRPDRNTEAFF.